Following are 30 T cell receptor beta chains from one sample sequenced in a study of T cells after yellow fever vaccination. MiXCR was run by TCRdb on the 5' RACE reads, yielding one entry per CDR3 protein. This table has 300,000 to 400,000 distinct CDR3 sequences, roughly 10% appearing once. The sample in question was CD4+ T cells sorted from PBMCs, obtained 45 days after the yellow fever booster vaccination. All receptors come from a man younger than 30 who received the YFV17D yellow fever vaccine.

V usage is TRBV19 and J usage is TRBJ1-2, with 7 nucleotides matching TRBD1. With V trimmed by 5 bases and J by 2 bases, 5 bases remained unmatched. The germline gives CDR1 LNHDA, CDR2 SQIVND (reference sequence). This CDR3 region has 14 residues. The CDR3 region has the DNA TGTGCCAGTAGTCGCTACAGGGGCAACTATGGCTACACCTTC. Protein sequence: CASSRYRGNYGYTF.

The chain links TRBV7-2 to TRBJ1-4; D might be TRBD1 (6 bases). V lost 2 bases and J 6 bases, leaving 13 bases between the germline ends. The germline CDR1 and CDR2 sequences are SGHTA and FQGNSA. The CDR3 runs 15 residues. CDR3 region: CASSLTGAEYEKLFF. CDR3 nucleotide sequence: TGTGCCAGCAGCTTAACGGGGGCCGAATATGAAAAACTGTTTTTT. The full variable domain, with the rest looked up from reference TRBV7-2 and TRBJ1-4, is GAGVSQSPSNKVTEKGKDVELRCDPISGHTALYWYRQSLGQGLEFLIYFQGNSAPDKSGLPSDRFSAERTGGSVSTLTIQRTQQEDSAVYLCASSLTGAEYEKLFFGSGTQLSVL.

The CDR3 bases are TGTGCCAGCAGTTACGGGCCGACCTACGAGCAGTACGTC. Its translation: CASSYGPTYEQYV. This chain connects TRBV6-5 to TRBJ2-7; no reliable D call. Trimming left V 2 bases short and J 2 bases short, with 7 bases between. The CDR3 sequence is 13 residues long. Germline V gene lookup returns CDR1 MNHEY and CDR2 SVGAGI.

The CDR3 loop reads CASSPGVSYNEQFF. The CDR3 DNA reads TGTGCCAGCAGCCCGGGGGTGTCATACAATGAGCAGTTCTTC. This chain connects TRBV7-3 to TRBJ2-1, with a weak D call TRBD2 (6 bases). Deletions cut 5 bases from V and 4 bases from J, with 12 bases between. The CDR3 extends over 14 amino acids. Germline V CDR1 and CDR2: SGHTA, FQGTGA. Combining the CDR3 with reference TRBV7-3 and TRBJ2-1 gives the whole variable domain GAGVSQTPSNKVTEKGKYVELRCDPISGHTALYWYRQSLGQGPEFLIYFQGTGAADDSGLPNDRFFAVRPEGSVSTLKIQRTERGDSAVYLCASSPGVSYNEQFFGPGTRLTVL.

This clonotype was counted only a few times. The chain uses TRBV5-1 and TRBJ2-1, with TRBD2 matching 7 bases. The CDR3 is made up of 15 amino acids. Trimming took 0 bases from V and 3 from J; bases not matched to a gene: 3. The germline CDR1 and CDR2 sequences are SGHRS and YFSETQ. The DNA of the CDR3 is TGCGCCAGCAGCTTGGATACGGGGGGCTACAATGAGCAGTTCTTC. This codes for CASSLDTGGYNEQFF.

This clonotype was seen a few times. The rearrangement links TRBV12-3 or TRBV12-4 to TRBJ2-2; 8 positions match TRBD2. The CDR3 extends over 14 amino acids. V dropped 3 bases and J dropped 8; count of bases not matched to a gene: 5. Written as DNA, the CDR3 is TGTGCCAGCAGTTTTTGGAGCGGGGGAGGGGAGCTGTTTTTT. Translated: CASSFWSGGGELFF.

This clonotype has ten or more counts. The CDR3 sequence is CSASGGHGNEQFF. The CDR3 nucleotides read TGCAGTGCTAGCGGGGGGCATGGAAATGAGCAGTTCTTC. V usage is TRBV20-1 and J usage is TRBJ2-1; weak D call: TRBD2 (7 bases). Trimming cost V 3 bases and J 7 bases, with 13 bases left between them. Germline lookup yields CDR1 DFQATT and CDR2 SNEGSKA (reference sequence). This CDR3 region has 13 residues.

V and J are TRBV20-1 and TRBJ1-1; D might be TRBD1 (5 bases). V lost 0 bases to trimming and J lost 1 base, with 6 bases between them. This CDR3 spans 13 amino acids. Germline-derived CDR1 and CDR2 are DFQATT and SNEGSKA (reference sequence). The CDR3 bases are TGCAGTGCTAGAGAGAGGGGGAACACTGAAGCTTTCTTT. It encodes CSARERGNTEAFF.

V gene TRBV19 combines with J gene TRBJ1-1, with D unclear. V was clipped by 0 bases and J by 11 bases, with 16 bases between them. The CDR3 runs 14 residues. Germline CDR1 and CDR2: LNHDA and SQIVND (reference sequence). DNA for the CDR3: TGTGCCAGTAGTATAGACAAACGTCGGATACAGGCTTTCTTT. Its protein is CASSIDKRRIQAFF.

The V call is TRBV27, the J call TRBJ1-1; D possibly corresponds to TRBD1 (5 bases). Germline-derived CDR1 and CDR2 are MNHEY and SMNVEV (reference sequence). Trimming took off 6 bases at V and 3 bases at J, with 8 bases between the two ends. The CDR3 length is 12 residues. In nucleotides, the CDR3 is TGTGCCAGCAGGGGGCGGTACACTGAAGCTTTCTTT. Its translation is CASRGRYTEAFF.

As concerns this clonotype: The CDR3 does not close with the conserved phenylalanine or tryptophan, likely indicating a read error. CDR3 sequence reads: CASSLGGRTDTQYC. The CDR3 bases are TGCGCCAGCAGCTTGGGGGGTCGCACAGATACGCAGTATTGT. The chain links TRBV5-1 to TRBJ2-3, with D uncertain. This CDR3 is built from 14 residues. Germline V gene data show CDR1 as SGHRS and CDR2 as YFSETQ. V lost 0 bases and J lost 1, with 6 bases in between.

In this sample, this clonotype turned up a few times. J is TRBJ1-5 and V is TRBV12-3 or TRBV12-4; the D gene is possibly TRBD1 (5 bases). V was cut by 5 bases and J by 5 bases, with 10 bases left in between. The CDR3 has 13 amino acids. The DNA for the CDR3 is TGTGCCAGCAGTCGGGGGGGGGATCAGCCCCAGCATTTT. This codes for CASSRGGDQPQHF.

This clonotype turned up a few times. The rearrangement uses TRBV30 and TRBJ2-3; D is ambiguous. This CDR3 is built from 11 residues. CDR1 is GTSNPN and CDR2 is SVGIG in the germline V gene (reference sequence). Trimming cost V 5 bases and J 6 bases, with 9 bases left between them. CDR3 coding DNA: TGTGCCTGGGGACCGTCCGATACGCAGTATTTT. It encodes CAWGPSDTQYF.

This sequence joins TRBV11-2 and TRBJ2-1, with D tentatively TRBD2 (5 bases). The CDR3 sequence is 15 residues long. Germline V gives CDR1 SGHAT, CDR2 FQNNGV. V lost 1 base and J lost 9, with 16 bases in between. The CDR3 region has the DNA TGTGCCAGCAGCTTAGGGACCCACGTGAGGGTTGAGCAGTTCTTC. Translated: CASSLGTHVRVEQFF.

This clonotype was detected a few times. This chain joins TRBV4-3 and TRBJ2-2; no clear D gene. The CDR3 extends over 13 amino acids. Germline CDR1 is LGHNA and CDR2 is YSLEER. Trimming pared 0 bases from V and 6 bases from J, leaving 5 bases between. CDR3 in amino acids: CASSQDTAGELFF. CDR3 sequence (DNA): TGCGCCAGCAGCCAAGATACAGCCGGGGAGCTGTTTTTT.

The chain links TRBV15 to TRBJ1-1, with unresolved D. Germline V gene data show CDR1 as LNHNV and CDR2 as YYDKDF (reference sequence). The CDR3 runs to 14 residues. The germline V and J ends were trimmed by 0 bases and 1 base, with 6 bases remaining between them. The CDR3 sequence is CATSRDKANTEAFF. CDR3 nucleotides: TGTGCCACCAGCAGAGATAAGGCGAACACTGAAGCTTTCTTT.

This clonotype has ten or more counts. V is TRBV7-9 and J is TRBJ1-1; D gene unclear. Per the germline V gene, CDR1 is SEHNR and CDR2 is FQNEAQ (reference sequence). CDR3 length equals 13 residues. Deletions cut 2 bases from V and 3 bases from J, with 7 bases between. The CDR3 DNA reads TGTGCCAGCAGCTTACGGTTGGACACTGAAGCTTTCTTT. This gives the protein CASSLRLDTEAFF.

CDR3 loop: CSATNPRGGNEKLFF. In nucleotides, the CDR3 is TGCAGTGCTACAAACCCCCGAGGGGGGAATGAAAAACTGTTTTTT. The chain is built from TRBV20-1 and TRBJ1-4; a possible D gene is TRBD1 (6 bases). Looked up from germline, CDR1 is DFQATT and CDR2 is SNEGSKA (reference sequence). The V gene lost 4 bases and the J gene lost 5 bases, with 17 bases spanning the gap. The CDR3 loop spans 15 amino acids.

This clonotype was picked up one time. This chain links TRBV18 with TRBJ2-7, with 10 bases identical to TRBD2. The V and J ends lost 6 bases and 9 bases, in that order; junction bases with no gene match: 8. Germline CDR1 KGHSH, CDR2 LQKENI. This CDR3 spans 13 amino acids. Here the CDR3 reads CASSRAGGPVQYF. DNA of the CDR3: TGTGCCAGCTCGCGAGCGGGGGGGCCCGTGCAGTACTTC.

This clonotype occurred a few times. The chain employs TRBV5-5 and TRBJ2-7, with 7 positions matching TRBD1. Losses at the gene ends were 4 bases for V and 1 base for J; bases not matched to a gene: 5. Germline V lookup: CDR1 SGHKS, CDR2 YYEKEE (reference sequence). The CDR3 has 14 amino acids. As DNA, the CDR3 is TGTGCCAGCAGCACCTCGGGACAGTCCTACGAGCAGTACGTC. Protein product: CASSTSGQSYEQYV.

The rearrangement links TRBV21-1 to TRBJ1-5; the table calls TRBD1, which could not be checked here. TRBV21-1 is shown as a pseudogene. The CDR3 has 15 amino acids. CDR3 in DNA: TGTGCCAGCAGACAGGCCACCGTTGGCAATCAGCCCCAGCATTTT. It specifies CASRQATVGNQPQHF.

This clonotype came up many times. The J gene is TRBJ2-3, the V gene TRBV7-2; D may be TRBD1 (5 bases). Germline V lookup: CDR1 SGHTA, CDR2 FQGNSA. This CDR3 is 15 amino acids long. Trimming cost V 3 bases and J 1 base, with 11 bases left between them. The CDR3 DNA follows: TGTGCCAGCAGCTTGCAGGGTGGAGGCACAGATACGCAGTATTTT. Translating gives CASSLQGGGTDTQYF.

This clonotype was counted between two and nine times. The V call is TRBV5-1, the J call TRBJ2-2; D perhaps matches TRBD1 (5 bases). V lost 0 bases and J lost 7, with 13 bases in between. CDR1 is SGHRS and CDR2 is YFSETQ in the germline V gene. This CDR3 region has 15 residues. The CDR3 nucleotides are TGCGCCAGCAGCTTGGTTGTCAGGGCGGACGGGGAGCTGTTTTTT. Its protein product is CASSLVVRADGELFF.

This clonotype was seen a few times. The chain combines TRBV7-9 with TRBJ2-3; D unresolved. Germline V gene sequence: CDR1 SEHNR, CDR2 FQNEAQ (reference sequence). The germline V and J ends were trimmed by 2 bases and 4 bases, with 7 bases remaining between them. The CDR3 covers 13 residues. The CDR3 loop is CASSLHGADTQYF. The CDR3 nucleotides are TGTGCCAGCAGCTTACACGGCGCAGATACGCAGTATTTT.

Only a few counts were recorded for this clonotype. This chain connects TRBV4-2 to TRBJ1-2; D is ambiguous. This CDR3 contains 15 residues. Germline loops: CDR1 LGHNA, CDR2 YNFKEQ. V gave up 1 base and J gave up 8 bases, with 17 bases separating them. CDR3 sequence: CASSQGTPLGSGYTF. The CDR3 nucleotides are TGTGCCAGCAGCCAAGGAACACCTTTGGGCTCCGGCTACACCTTC.

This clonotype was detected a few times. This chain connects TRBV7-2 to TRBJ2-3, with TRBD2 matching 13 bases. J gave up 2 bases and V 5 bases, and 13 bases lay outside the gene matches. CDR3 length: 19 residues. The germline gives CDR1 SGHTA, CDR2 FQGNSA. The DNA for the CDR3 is TGTGCCAGCAGCCCCAGGACTAGCGGGGGCACTACCTCCACAGATACGCAGTATTTT. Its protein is CASSPRTSGGTTSTDTQYF.

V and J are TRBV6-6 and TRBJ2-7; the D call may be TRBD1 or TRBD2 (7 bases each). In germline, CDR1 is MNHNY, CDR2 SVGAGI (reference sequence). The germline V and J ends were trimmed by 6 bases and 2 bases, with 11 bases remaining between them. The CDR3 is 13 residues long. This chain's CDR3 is CASRRGTAYEQYV. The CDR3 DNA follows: TGTGCCAGCAGGCGGGGGACAGCCTACGAGCAGTACGTC.

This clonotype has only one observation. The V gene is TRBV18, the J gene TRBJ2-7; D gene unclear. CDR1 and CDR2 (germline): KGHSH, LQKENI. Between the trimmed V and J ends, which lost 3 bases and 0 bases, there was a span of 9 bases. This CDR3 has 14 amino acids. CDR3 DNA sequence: TGTGCCAGCTCACCGATGAAGGGCTCCTACGAGCAGTACGTC. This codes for CASSPMKGSYEQYV.

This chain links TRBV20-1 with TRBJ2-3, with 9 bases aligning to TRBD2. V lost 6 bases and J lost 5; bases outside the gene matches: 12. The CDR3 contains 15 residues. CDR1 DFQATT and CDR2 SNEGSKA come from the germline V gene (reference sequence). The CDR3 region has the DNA TGCAGTGCCAAGTATCCGGGACTAGCATTAGATACGCAGTATTTT. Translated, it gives CSAKYPGLALDTQYF.

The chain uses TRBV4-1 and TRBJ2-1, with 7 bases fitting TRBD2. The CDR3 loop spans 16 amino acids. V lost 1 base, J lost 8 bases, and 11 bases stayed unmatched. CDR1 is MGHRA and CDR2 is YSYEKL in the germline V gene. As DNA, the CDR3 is TGCGCCAGCAGCCAAGTGGGCGGGGGTTCGTCTGATGAGCAGTTCTTC. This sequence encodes CASSQVGGGSSDEQFF.